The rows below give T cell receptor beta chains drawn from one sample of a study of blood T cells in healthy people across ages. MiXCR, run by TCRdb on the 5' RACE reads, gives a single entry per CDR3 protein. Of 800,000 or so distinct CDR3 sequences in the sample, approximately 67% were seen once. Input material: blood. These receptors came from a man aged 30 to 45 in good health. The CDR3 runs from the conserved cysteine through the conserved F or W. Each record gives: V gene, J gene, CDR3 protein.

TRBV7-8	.	CASSSLASGGKQETQYF
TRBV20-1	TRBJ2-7	CSAPGLAGHEQYF
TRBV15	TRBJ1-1	CATSRPQGVPEAFF
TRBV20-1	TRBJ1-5	CSASVGRPGWDYSNQPQHF
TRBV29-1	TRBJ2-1	CSVDTDGESYNEQFF
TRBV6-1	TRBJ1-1	CASRLGQANTEAFF
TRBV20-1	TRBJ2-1	CSARVVSGGRNEQFF
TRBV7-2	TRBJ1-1	CASSSGAGVAEAFF
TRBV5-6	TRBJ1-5	CASTIQGTQPQHF
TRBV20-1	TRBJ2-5	CSARDIGSQETQYF
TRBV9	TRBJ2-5	CASSVYPATSGQETQYF
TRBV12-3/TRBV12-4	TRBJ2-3	CASSPSGGTADTQYF
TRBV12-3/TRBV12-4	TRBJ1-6	CASSEGTHVAGLDNSPLHF
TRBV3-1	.	CASSQEGWKNIQYF
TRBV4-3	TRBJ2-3	CASSQDRAGVSDTQYF
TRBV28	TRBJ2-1	CASSLPGQGGWNEQFF
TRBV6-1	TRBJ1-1	CASMGGRAGGRTEAFF
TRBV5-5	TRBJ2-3	CASSLTGTRRTDTQYF
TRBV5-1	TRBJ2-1	CASSLELDLSSYNEQFF
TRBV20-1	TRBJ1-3	CSASREEGCGNTIYF
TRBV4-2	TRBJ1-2	CASSQDPATGGAYGYTF
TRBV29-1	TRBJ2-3	CSVDGINADTQYF
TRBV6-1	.	CASSDGGLGETQYF
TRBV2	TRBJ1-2	CAWAIGYGYTF
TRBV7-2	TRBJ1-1	CASSADRWTTEAFF
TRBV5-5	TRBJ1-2	CASSPMQGTGGYTF
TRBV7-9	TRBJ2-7	CASSWDRGTNYEQYF
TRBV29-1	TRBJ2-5	CSVEKSREETQYF
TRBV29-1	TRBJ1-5	CSIREGWNQPQHF
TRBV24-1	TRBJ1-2	CATSDPRTVYGYTF
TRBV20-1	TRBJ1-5	CSAGRDRFSHQPQHF
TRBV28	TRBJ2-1	CASSSPDTSHEQFF
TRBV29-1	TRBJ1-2	CSVLGQVPGGYTF
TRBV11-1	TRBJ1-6	CASSLPGGNYSPLHF
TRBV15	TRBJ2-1	CATSPRSGEGNEQFF
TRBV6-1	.	CASSTGTGRETQYF
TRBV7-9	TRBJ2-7	CASSLPGQGAFEQYF
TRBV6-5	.	CASRSSALARETQYF
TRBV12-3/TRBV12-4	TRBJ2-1	CASSSTGPYNEQFF
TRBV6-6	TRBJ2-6	CASSIQGVRSGANVLTF
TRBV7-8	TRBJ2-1	CASRAGLADLNEQFF
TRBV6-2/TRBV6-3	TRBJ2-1	CASSYRDFSYNEQFF
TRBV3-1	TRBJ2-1	CASGGTNSHNEQFF
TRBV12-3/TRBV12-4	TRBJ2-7	CASSFWTQGGEQYF
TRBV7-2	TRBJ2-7	CASSLGAGDVEEQYF
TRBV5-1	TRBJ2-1	CASSFQDRFNNEQFF
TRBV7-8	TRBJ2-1	CASRPSGGEYNEQFF
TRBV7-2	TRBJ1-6	CASSLAGGDSPLHF
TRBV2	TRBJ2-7	CASSAPDAPYEQYF
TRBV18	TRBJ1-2	CASSPPDPIRYGYTF
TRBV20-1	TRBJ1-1	CSARTRQNTEAFF
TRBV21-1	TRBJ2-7	CASPGGTRLNSYEQYF
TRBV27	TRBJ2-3	CASTLTSGENTQYF
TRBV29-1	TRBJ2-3	CSVRGVGPDTQYF
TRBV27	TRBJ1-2	CASSSPGGNDYGYTF